This T cell receptor beta chain emerged from a study of cytomegalovirus exposure and HLA in healthy donors. Study results and limitations: Several of the most significant clusters appeared, in a later analysis, to be linked to common viral pathogens. With high specificity and sensitivity, the classifier reportedly diagnosed cytomegalovirus status. There were some V segments, including TRBV6-2 and TRBV6-3, excluded as indistinguishable. In an earlier analysis, productive rearrangement rates for most beta V segments clustered near 87% or 30%.

As concerns this clone: Its antigen remains unknown.

This CDR3 contains 17 residues. The germline V gene encodes CDR1 SGHRS and CDR2 YFSETQ. V shed 3 bases and J 0 bases; nucleotides not matched to a gene: 10. The primer mix had 60 Vbeta and 13 Jbeta primers. Some clones are missing from TCRdb's copy, which holds only in-frame ones; the method was immunoSEQ multiplex PCR. The repertoire holds some 130,000 clones, with 60% to 80% as singletons. The TCR originated in a female donor in good health and CMV-seronegative. The V and J genes are TRBV5-1 and TRBJ2-7; TRBD2 agrees at 9 bases. Sample: PBMCs. CDR3 protein: CASSSHLWTSDSYEQYF. The CDR3 nucleotides are TGCGCCAGCAGCTCGCACCTTTGGACTAGCGACTCCTACGAGCAGTACTTC.